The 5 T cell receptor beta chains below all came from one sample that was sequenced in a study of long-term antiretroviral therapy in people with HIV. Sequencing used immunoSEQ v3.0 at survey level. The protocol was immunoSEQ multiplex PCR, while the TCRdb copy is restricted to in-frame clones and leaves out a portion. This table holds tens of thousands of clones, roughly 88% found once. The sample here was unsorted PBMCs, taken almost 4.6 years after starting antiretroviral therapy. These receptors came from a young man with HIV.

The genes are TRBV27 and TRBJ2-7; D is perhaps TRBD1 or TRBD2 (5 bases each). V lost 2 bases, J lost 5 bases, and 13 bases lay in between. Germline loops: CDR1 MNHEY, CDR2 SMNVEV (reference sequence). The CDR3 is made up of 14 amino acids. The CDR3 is CASSLIGAGDEQYF. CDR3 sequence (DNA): TGTGCCAGCAGTTTAATCGGGGCTGGGGACGAGCAGTACTTC.

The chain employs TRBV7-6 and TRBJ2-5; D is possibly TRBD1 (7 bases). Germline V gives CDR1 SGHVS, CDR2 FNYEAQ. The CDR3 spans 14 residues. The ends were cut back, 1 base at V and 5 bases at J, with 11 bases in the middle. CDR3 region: CASSLVSGGETQYF. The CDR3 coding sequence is TGTGCCAGCAGCTTAGTATCAGGGGGGGAGACCCAGTACTTC.

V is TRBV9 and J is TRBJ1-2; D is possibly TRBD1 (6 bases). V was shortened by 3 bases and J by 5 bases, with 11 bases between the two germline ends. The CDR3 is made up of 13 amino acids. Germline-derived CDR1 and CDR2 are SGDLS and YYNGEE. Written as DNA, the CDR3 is TGTGCCAGCAGCGGAGGACAGAGATATGGCTACACCTTC. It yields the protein CASSGGQRYGYTF.

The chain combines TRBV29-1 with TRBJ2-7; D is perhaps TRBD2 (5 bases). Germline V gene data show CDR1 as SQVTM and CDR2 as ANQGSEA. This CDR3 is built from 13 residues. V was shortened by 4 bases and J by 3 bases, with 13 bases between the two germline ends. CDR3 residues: CSVGPPGSYEQYF. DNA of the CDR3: TGCAGCGTTGGCCCCCCTGGGAGCTACGAGCAGTACTTC.

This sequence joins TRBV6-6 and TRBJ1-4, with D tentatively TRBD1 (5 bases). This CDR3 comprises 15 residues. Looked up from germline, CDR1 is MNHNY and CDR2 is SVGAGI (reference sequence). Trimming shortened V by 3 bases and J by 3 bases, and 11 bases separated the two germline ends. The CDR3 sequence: CASSYGAVSNEKLFF. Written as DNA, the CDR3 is TGTGCCAGCAGTTATGGGGCTGTATCTAATGAAAAACTGTTTTTT.